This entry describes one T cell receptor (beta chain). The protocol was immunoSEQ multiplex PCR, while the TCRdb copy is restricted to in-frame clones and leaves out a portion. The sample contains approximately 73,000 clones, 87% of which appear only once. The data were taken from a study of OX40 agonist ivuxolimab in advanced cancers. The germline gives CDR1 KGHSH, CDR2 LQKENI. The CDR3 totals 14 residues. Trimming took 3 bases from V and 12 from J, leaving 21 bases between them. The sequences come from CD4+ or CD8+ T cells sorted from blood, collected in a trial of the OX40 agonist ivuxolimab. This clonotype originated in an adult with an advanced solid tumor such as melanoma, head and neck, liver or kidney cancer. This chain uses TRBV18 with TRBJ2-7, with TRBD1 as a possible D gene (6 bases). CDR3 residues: CASSPGDIGESRYF. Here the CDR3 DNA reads TGTGCCAGCTCACCCGGGGACATAGGAGAGTCTAGGTACTTC.